In its sample, the clone carrying this T cell receptor (beta chain) was seen many times. No antigen is known for it. This CDR3 is 15 amino acids long. From germline, CDR1 is MNHEY and CDR2 SVGAGI. V was trimmed by 3 bases and J by 3 bases, leaving 11 bases between them. In TCRdb, the reads were re-called with MiXCR into one record per CDR3 protein. Here the sample spans some 700,000 distinct CDR3 sequences, 35% to 45% being singletons. The data belong to a study of T cell repertoires in cytomegalovirus infection. Study in general: In public TCR beta signatures, there were indications of both CMV infection and matching HLA type.

Study-wide points: Carriers of CMV plus the relevant HLA were identified by cumulative public TCR beta family frequency. The study found HLA-C-restricted CMV-specific TCR beta clonotypes dominating the ex vivo response.

The sequence was collected from a human donor in good health (CMV status not recorded). Some clones in this sample may be carry-over from other donors' samples. This chain connects TRBV6-5 to TRBJ2-2; weak D call: TRBD1 (6 bases). Sequenced sample: PBMCs. In nucleotides, the CDR3 is TGTGCCAGCAGTTATACTGGACAGTACACCGGGGAGCTGTTTTTT. Its protein product is CASSYTGQYTGELFF.